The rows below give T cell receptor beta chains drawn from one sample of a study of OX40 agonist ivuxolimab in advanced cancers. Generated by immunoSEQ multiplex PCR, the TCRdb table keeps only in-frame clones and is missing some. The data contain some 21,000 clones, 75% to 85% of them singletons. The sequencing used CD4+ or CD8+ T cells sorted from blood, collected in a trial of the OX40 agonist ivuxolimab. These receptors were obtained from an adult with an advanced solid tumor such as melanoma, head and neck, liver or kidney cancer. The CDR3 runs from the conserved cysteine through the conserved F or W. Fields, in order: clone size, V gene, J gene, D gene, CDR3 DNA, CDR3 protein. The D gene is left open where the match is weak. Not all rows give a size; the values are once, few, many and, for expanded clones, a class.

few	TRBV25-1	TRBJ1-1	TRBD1	TGTGCCAGCAGGCGGGGACAGATTGAAGCTTTCTTT	CASRRGQIEAFF
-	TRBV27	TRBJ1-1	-	TGTGCCAGCAGTTTATTAACAGAGCTGAACACTGAAGCTTTCTTT	CASSLLTELNTEAFF
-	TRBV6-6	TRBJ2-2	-	TGTGCCAGCAGTTACGCCGGGGAGCTGTTTTTT	CASSYAGELFF
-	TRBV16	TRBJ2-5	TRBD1	TGTGCCAGCAGCCGTACCGGACAGGGAAGAGAAGAGACCCAGTACTTC	CASSRTGQGREETQYF
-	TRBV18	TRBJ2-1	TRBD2	TGTGCCAGCTCACCTACCTACGGGGGGGGGTCCTACAATGAGCAGTTCTTC	CASSPTYGGGSYNEQFF
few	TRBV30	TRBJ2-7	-	TGTGCCTGGAATTCGAATTCCTACGAGCAGTACTTC	CAWNSNSYEQYF
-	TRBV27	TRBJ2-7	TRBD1	TGTGCCAGCAGTACAATTTTTTCAGGGGGCGACGAGCAGTACTTC	CASSTIFSGGDEQYF
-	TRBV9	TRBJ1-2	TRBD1	TGTGCCAGCAGCACTCACAGGGGGTCCAACTATGGCTACACCTTC	CASSTHRGSNYGYTF
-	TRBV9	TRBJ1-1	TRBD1	TGTGCCAGCAGCCTGGCAGGGGGCGTAGCTGAAGCTTTCTTT	CASSLAGGVAEAFF
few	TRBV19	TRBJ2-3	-	TGTGCCAGTAGGGGCTGGGACCGACCCACAGATACGCAGTATTTT	CASRGWDRPTDTQYF
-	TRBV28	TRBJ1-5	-	TGTGCCAGCAGTTTACAGTGGGACACCCATCAGCCCCAGCATTTT	CASSLQWDTHQPQHF
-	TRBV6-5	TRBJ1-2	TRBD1	TGTGCCAGCAGTCTTATACCGACAGGGTTTTATGGCTACACCTTC	CASSLIPTGFYGYTF
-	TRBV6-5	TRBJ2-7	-	TGTGCCAGCAGTTACACTATTACAGGCGGTGTCGAGCAGTACTTC	CASSYTITGGVEQYF
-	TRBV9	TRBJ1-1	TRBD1	TGTGCCAGCAGCGGTGGACAGGGGGGGTCCCGGGCTTTCTTT	CASSGGQGGSRAFF
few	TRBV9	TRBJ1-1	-	TGTGCCAGCAGCGTAGCTTTAGTCCAGGGCCCTGAAGCTTTCTTT	CASSVALVQGPEAFF
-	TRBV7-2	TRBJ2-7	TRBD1	TGTGCCAGCTTGACACCGGGACAGGGGACCTACGAGCAGTACTTC	CASLTPGQGTYEQYF
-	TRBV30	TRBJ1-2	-	TGTGCCTGGACGAGGGACAATAACTATGGCTACACCTTC	CAWTRDNNYGYTF
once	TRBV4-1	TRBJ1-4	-	TGCGCCAGCAGCCAAGTCTGGGGGGGTGAAAAACTGTTTTTT	CASSQVWGGEKLFF
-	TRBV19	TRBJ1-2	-	TGTGCCACTTGGACCGTCACTAACTATGGCTACACCTTC	CATWTVTNYGYTF
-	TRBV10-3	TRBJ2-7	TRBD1	TGTGCCATCAGTGAGTCAAATCGGGACAGGATGTCCTACGAGCAGTACTTC	CAISESNRDRMSYEQYF
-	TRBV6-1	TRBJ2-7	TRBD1	TGTGCCACTGACAGGGCCCACTACGAGCAGTACTTC	CATDRAHYEQYF
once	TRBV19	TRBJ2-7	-	TGTGCCAGTAGTCCGGCGGGGGCGAACTACGAGCAGTACTTC	CASSPAGANYEQYF
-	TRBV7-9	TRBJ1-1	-	TGTGCCAGCAGCTCTGGGCCCACTGAAGCTTTCTTT	CASSSGPTEAFF
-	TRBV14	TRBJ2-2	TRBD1	TGTGCCAGCAGTCACAGGGGGCGATACACCGGGGAGCTGTTTTTT	CASSHRGRYTGELFF
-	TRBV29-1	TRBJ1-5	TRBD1	TGCAGCGTCGCTCGGGGACAGCGATCTTATAGCAATCAGCCCCAGCATTTT	CSVARGQRSYSNQPQHF
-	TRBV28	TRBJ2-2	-	TGTGCCAGCAGTGTGAACACCGGGGAGCTGTTTTTT	CASSVNTGELFF
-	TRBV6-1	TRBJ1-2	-	TGTGCCAGCAGTGAATCCCGGGGGGGGCTCAATGGCTACACCTTC	CASSESRGGLNGYTF
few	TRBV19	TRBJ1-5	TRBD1	TGTGCGGGGGGACAGGGAGAAGATCAGCCCCAGCATTTT	CAGGQGEDQPQHF
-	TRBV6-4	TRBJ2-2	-	TGTGCCAGCAGTGACAGGGACACCGGGGAGCTGTTTTTT	CASSDRDTGELFF
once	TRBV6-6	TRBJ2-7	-	TGTGCCAGCAGAGAATCGACAGGCGGTACCTACGAGCAGTACTTC	CASRESTGGTYEQYF
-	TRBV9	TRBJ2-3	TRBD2	TGTGCCAGCAGTCTAGGTGGGGGGGGCACAGATACGCAGTATTTT	CASSLGGGGTDTQYF
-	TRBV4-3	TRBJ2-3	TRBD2	TGCGCCAGCAGCCTGCTCGGGGGGGCCAGTGCTAGCACAGATACGCAGTATTTT	CASSLLGGASASTDTQYF
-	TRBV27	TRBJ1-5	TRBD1	TGTGCCAGCGGGACAGGGGGCGGAAATCAGCCCCAGCATTTT	CASGTGGGNQPQHF
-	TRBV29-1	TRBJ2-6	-	TGCAGCGTGTCCGCGGGGCAAAATGATGGGGCCAACGTCCTGACTTTC	CSVSAGQNDGANVLTF
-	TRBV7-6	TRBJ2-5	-	TGTGCCAGCAGCTTAAGGCAGGGCCCGGGAGAAGAGACCCAGTACTTC	CASSLRQGPGEETQYF
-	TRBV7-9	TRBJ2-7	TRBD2	TGTGCCAGCAGCTTGGTCAGTGGGACTAGCGGCGCCGAGCAGTACTTC	CASSLVSGTSGAEQYF
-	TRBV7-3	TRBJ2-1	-	TGTGCCAGCAGCTTAGGGCTATTAGGTGAGCAGTTCTTC	CASSLGLLGEQFF
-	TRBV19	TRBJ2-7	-	TGTGCCAGTAGCGCGACCGGGCCCGGGGCCGAGCAGTACTTC	CASSATGPGAEQYF
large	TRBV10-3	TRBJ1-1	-	TGTGCCATCAGTGAAGAGAAGCCGAACACTGAAGCTTTCTTT	CAISEEKPNTEAFF
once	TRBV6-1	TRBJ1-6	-	TGTGCCAGCACCAGGATCGACGACAATAATTCACCCCTCCACTTT	CASTRIDDNNSPLHF
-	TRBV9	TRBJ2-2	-	TGTGCCAGCGGGCATTCGAAACAGGAGAACACCGGGGAGCTGTTTTTT	CASGHSKQENTGELFF
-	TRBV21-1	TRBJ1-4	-	TGTGCCGGGCGTCAGGGAGGAGGTCGGGCTAATGAAAAACTGTTTTTT	CAGRQGGGRANEKLFF